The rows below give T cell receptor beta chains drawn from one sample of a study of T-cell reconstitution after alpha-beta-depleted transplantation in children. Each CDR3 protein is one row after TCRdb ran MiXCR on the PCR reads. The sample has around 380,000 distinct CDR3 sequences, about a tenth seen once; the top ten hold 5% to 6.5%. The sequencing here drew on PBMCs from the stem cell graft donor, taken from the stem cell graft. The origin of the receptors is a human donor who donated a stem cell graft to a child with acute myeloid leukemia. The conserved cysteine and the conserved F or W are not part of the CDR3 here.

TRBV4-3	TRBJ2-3	ASSQDRGQATDTQY
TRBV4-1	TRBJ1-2	ASSLRPDLNYGYT
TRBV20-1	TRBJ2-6	SAKANSGANVLT
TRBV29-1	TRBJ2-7	SVEASGSSYEQY
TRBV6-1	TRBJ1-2	ASSRDRSNYGYT
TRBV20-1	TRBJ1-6	SATPVNRAGSPLH
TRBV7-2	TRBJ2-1	ASSPPADREQF
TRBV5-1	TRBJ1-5	ASSLGAGRSQPQH
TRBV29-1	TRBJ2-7	SVGGNTYEQY
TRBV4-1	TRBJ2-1	ASSQDFRGSYNEQF
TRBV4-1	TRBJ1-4	ASSQQWEGEKLF
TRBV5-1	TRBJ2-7	ASSLNDYTYEQY
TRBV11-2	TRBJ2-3	ASRRRSGESTDTQY
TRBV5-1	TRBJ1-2	ASSSDSREGYT
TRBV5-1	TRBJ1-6	ASSFGENRGSPLH
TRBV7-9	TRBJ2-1	ASSLGSYNNEQF
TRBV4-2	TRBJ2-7	ASSQDRPSYEQY
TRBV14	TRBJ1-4	ASSPGARSLNEKLF
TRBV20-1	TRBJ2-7	SAPSSGTGEQY
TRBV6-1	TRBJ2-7	ASSPRDWGLIEQY
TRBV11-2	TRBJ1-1	ASSPGGGTNTEAF
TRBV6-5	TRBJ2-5	ASSYSGNLRTQY
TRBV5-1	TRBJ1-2	ASSPGGEHPGYGYT
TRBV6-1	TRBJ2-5	ASRWGRKETQY
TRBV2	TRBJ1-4	ASSNSLDEKLF
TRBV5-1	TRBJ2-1	ASSSAVRVTGVNEQF
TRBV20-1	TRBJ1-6	SARDRESPLH
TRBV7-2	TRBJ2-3	ASSLRLALADTQY
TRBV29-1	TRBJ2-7	SVARPGTGSKEQY
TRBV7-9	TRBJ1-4	ASSFGQNEKLF
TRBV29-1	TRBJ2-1	SVWGDYNEQF
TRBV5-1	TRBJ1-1	ASSLTGMNTEAF
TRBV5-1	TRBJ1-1	ASSLAEVMNTEAF
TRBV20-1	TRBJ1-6	SARALDNSPLH
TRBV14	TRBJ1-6	ASSPWTSGPLH
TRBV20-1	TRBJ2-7	SARGREGRYEQY
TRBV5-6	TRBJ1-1	ASSFLLTANTEAF
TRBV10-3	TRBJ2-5	AIGDKETHY
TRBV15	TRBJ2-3	ATSRVRSGVGTDTQY
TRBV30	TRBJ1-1	AWISVQTNTEAF
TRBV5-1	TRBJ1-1	ASRGEGTEAF
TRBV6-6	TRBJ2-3	ASSRSGDHTDTQY